This T cell receptor (beta chain) came from a study of blood T cell repertoires in COVID-19. Overall study context: Italy, Spain and the United States were the sources of the convalescent and acute COVID-19 samples. Sources were T cells, B-cell-depleted T cells, or PBMCs; the material itself was cDNA or gDNA.

Followed longitudinally, the Seattle patients had been enrolled during active infection. Authors' analysis steps: Counts of nucleated cells, estimated from reference gene primer amplification, were obtained. Profiling relied on immunoSEQ multiplex PCR, and the TCRdb table lists in-frame clones only, not all of them. V, J and clone size are taken as reported in that table, and D and trimming were inferred from the DNA itself. The sample lists fewer than 300,000 clones, 70% to 90% occurring once. CDR1 and CDR2 from the germline V gene are ENHRY and SYGVKD. V lost 0 bases, J lost 2 bases, and 14 bases lay in between. The CDR3 is 17 residues long.

The sequence was collected from a man in his fifties or sixties with COVID-19, enrolled during active disease. The sequencing input was peripheral blood. The rearrangement uses TRBV10-3 and TRBJ2-1; tentatively, D is TRBD2 (5 bases). The CDR3 DNA reads as TGTGCCATCAGTGAGTCGAACCAGCCGACTACCTACAATGAGCAGTTCTTC. Its translation: CAISESNQPTTYNEQFF.